A single sample gave rise to the 28 T cell receptor beta chains below, sequenced in a study of blood T cell repertoires in COVID-19. The repertoire was sequenced with immunoSEQ multiplex PCR; TCRdb's copy has only in-frame clones and lacks some. The sample lists under 500,000 clones; around 88% were seen once. Sequencing was done on a sample of peripheral blood. The receptor source for this set is a woman aged 25 to 45 with acute or convalescent COVID-19.

J is TRBJ2-7 and V is TRBV5-8; no definite D call. The CDR3 runs 16 residues. Germline-derived CDR1 and CDR2 are SGHTS and YDEGEE. Trimming shortened V by 1 base and J by 0 bases, and 14 bases separated the two germline ends. The CDR3 DNA follows: TGTGCCAGCAGCTTGCGCCGCACTACCAGCTCCTACGAGCAGTACTTC. As protein: CASSLRRTTSSYEQYF.

This clone has more than one count but fewer than ten. The rearrangement links TRBV11-2 to TRBJ2-1, with 10 bases lining up with TRBD1. Germline V gene sequence: CDR1 SGHAT, CDR2 FQNNGV. The length of the CDR3 is 15 residues. The V and J ends lost 7 bases and 7 bases, in that order; junction bases with no gene match: 10. For the CDR3, the DNA is TGTGCCAGCAAAATCGGGACAGGGGTAAGGAATGAGCAGTTCTTC. Protein: CASKIGTGVRNEQFF.

This sequence joins TRBV7-9 and TRBJ2-3, with 10 bases lining up with TRBD2. CDR1 is SEHNR and CDR2 is FQNEAQ in the germline V gene (reference sequence). The CDR3 sequence is 15 residues long. V dropped 3 bases and J dropped 4; count of bases not matched to a gene: 4. The DNA for the CDR3 is TGTGCCAGCAGCTTGCTAGCGGGGGTTCCAGATACGCAGTATTTT. Its protein is CASSLLAGVPDTQYF.

The gene calls are TRBV4-1 and TRBJ2-1; 9 bases fit TRBD2. V trimming: 0 bases; J trimming: 3 bases; junction bases outside the gene matches: 6. The CDR3 contains 17 residues. CDR1 is MGHRA, CDR2 YSYEKL, per germline. CDR3 DNA: TGCGCCAGCAGCCAAGACCTTGCGGGGGGGCTCTACAATGAGCAGTTCTTC. It is translated as CASSQDLAGGLYNEQFF.

This clone was observed once. The V call is TRBV24-1, the J call TRBJ2-1, with D possibly TRBD2 on 6 matching bases. With 2 bases removed from V and 5 bases from J, the gap between germline ends came to 12 bases. This CDR3 spans 15 amino acids. Germline V CDR1 and CDR2: KGHDR, SFDVKD. The CDR3 DNA reads as TGTGCCACCAGTGATTCCGGGGGTAGAAACAATGAGCAGTTCTTC. Encoded protein: CATSDSGGRNNEQFF.

V usage is TRBV5-5 and J usage is TRBJ1-1; D is uncertain. Germline V gives CDR1 SGHKS, CDR2 YYEKEE (reference sequence). The CDR3 spans 13 residues. Trimming stripped 5 bases from V and 4 bases from J, with 12 bases between. CDR3 amino acids: CASRLIGGTEAFF. In nucleotides, the CDR3 is TGTGCCAGCAGACTAATAGGTGGCACTGAAGCTTTCTTT.

This clone was recorded many times. Within the sample, other DNA sequences also encode this same CDR3. The CDR3 protein is CASSGQGENEQFF. For the CDR3, the DNA is TGTGCCAGCAGTGGACAGGGGGAAAATGAGCAGTTCTTC. The rearrangement joins TRBV2 to TRBJ2-1, with 9 positions matching TRBD1. Per the germline V gene, CDR1 is SNHLY and CDR2 is FYNNEI. The CDR3 loop spans 13 amino acids. V gave up 4 bases and J gave up 7 bases; unmatched junction bases: 2.

The V gene is TRBV2, the J gene TRBJ1-4, with a possible D match to TRBD1 (6 bases). This CDR3 has 17 residues. V lost 5 bases to trimming and J lost 8 bases, with 24 bases between them. Germline lookup yields CDR1 SNHLY and CDR2 FYNNEI. The CDR3 loop reads CASSWGPTVRYGEKLFF. DNA for the CDR3: TGTGCCAGCAGTTGGGGGCCGACAGTACGGTATGGCGAAAAACTGTTTTTT.

A word on this clone: Different DNA sequences within this sample yield the same CDR3. The V gene is TRBV18, the J gene TRBJ2-2; the match to TRBD2 covers 11 bases. The CDR3 sequence is 17 residues long. In germline, CDR1 is KGHSH, CDR2 LQKENI. Trimming cost V 3 bases and J 2 bases; bases outside gene matches: 5. CDR3 residues: CASSPGTSGRNTGELFF. In DNA, the CDR3 is TGTGCCAGCTCACCCGGAACTAGCGGGAGAAACACCGGGGAGCTGTTTTTT.

V usage is TRBV19 and J usage is TRBJ2-5; D is possibly TRBD1 (5 bases). Trimming cost V 6 bases and J 5 bases, with 25 bases left between them. Per the germline V gene, CDR1 is LNHDA and CDR2 is SQIVND (reference sequence). The CDR3 is 17 residues long. CDR3 loop: CASSVHTGRESRETQYF. CDR3 nucleotides: TGTGCCAGTAGCGTACACACAGGACGAGAAAGCAGGGAGACCCAGTACTTC. The complete variable domain, with remaining parts taken from reference TRBV19 and TRBJ2-5, reads DGGITQSPKYLFRKEGQNVTLSCEQNLNHDAMYWYRQDPGQGLRLIYYSQIVNDFQKGDIAEGYSVSREKKESFPLTVTSAQKNPTAFYLCASSVHTGRESRETQYFGPGTRLLVL.

This clone was picked up one time. This rearrangement joins TRBV20-1 to TRBJ1-6; 7 nucleotides match TRBD1. J was trimmed by 10 bases and V by 3 bases; bases with no gene match: 6. Germline V CDR1 and CDR2: DFQATT, SNEGSKA (reference sequence). The CDR3 contains 13 residues. The CDR3 protein is CSASAGGGSPLHF. The DNA for the CDR3 is TGCAGTGCTAGTGCCGGAGGGGGCTCACCCCTCCACTTT.

The rearrangement joins TRBV9 to TRBJ2-1; 9 bases agree with TRBD2. Germline CDR1 is SGDLS and CDR2 is YYNGEE. V lost 3 bases, J lost 4 bases, and 5 bases stayed unmatched. The CDR3 extends over 15 amino acids. The CDR3 reads CASSASSGAYNEQFF. The CDR3 DNA sequence: TGTGCCAGCAGCGCTTCTAGCGGGGCTTACAATGAGCAGTTCTTC.

This clone was recorded a few times. This chain links TRBV7-3 with TRBJ1-5; no reliable D call. The CDR3 contains 13 residues. Germline V CDR1 and CDR2: SGHTA, FQGTGA. With 4 bases removed from V and 6 bases from J, the gap between germline ends came to 10 bases. Written as DNA, the CDR3 is TGTGCCAGCAGCTCCTACCGGGGTCAGCCCCAGCATTTT. This encodes CASSSYRGQPQHF.

The rearrangement links TRBV28 to TRBJ1-4, with unresolved D. The CDR3 runs 15 residues. Germline values: CDR1 MDHEN, CDR2 SYDVKM. Trimming removed 3 bases from V and 8 bases from J, with 16 bases in between. The CDR3: CASSLMAPEKEKLFF. The CDR3 region has the DNA TGTGCCAGCAGTTTGATGGCTCCAGAAAAAGAAAAACTGTTTTTT.

This sequence joins TRBV11-3 and TRBJ1-6; TRBD1 is a possible D gene (6 bases). CDR3 size: 14 residues. The germline V and J ends were trimmed by 5 bases and 7 bases, with 12 bases remaining between them. Germline V gene data show CDR1 as SGHNT and CDR2 as YENEEA. CDR3 region: CASSQGTGNSPLHF. In nucleotides, the CDR3 is TGTGCCAGCAGCCAAGGAACAGGGAATTCACCCCTCCACTTT. The variable domain in full, with the rest retrieved from reference TRBV11-3 and TRBJ1-6, is EAGVVQSPRYKIIEKKQPVAFWCNPISGHNTLYWYLQNLGQGPELLIRYENEEAVDDSQLPKDRFSAERLKGVDSTLKIQPAELGDSAVYLCASSQGTGNSPLHFGNGTRLTVT.

This sequence joins TRBV4-1 and TRBJ1-2; perhaps TRBD1 as D (5 bases). CDR3 length: 15 residues. Germline-derived CDR1 and CDR2 are MGHRA and YSYEKL. The V end lost 0 bases, the J end lost 4 bases, and 12 bases lay between the germline ends. The CDR3 DNA reads as TGCGCCAGCAGCCAAGAGTCCGACAGACGCTATGGCTACACCTTC. Protein product: CASSQESDRRYGYTF.

This chain links TRBV13 with TRBJ1-6, with 7 positions matching TRBD1. The CDR3 is made up of 17 amino acids. After removal of 3 bases from V and 2 bases from J, the junction contained 7 bases not matched to a gene. Germline V gene sequence: CDR1 PRHDT, CDR2 FYEKMQ (reference sequence). The CDR3 protein is CASSFQGDRTYNSPLHF. CDR3 nucleotides: TGTGCCAGCAGCTTCCAGGGGGATCGAACCTATAATTCACCCCTCCACTTT.

The chain combines TRBV2 with TRBJ2-7; D may be TRBD2 (6 bases). V lost 7 bases to trimming and J lost 0 bases, with 13 bases between them. This CDR3 has 14 amino acids. Germline values: CDR1 SNHLY, CDR2 FYNNEI. CDR3 amino acids: CASTAGRSSYEQYF. The CDR3 coding sequence is TGTGCCAGCACCGCGGGACGGAGCTCCTACGAGCAGTACTTC.

J is TRBJ2-7 and V is TRBV5-4; TRBD1 matches 7 bases. The J segment lost 1 base and the V segment lost 4 bases, leaving 11 bases of the junction unmatched. The CDR3 consists of 16 residues. Germline CDR1 SGHNT, CDR2 YYREEE (reference sequence). Written as DNA, the CDR3 is TGTGCCAGCAGCCCACCCGGACAGGAATCATCCTACGAGCAGTACTTC. This encodes CASSPPGQESSYEQYF.

V and J are TRBV2 and TRBJ2-1, with 7 bases identical to TRBD2. V lost 5 bases and J lost 4; bases outside the gene matches: 8. Germline-derived CDR1 and CDR2 are SNHLY and FYNNEI. The CDR3 totals 15 residues. For the CDR3, the DNA is TGTGCCAGCAGTCTTACTAGCGCCGAGTACAATGAGCAGTTCTTC. It specifies CASSLTSAEYNEQFF.

The gene calls are TRBV28 and TRBJ1-2; no firm D call. V dropped 3 bases and J dropped 5 bases, with 16 bases sitting between them. The CDR3 sequence is 15 residues long. Germline V lookup: CDR1 MDHEN, CDR2 SYDVKM. CDR3 sequence reads: CASSFPERAWYGYTF. In nucleotides, the CDR3 is TGTGCCAGCAGTTTCCCCGAGAGGGCGTGGTATGGCTACACCTTC.

The chain is built from TRBV3-1 (or the pseudogene TRBV3-2) and TRBJ1-2; D might be TRBD1 (5 bases). The germline V gene encodes CDR1 LGHDT and CDR2 YNNKEL (reference sequence). V lost 6 bases to trimming and J lost 4 bases, with 27 bases between them. The CDR3 extends over 18 amino acids. Written as DNA, the CDR3 is TGTGCCAGCAGAAAGAGGCCGGGGGGACCGCTTCTCTTCTATGGCTACACCTTC. Amino acids: CASRKRPGGPLLFYGYTF.

The chain uses TRBV7-6 and TRBJ1-3; 10 positions match TRBD1. CDR3 length: 14 residues. V shed 3 bases and J 8 bases; nucleotides not matched to a gene: 4. Germline-derived CDR1 and CDR2 are SGHVS and FNYEAQ. In DNA, the CDR3 is TGTGCCAGCAGCTTGGGACAGGGGTTTGACACCATATATTTT. Its translation: CASSLGQGFDTIYF.

V is TRBV7-8 and J is TRBJ1-1; D call uncertain. This CDR3 is 14 amino acids long. The V gene's germline CDR1 is SGHVS and CDR2 FQNEAQ. Trimming took off 5 bases at V and 6 bases at J, with 16 bases between the two ends. The CDR3 bases are TGTGCCAGCAGCCCGTGGGATCCGAGGGCTGAAGCTTTCTTT. Translating it yields CASSPWDPRAEAFF.

The chain links TRBV5-6 to TRBJ2-5, with D perhaps matching TRBD1 (6 bases). Trimming shortened V by 0 bases and J by 5 bases, and 14 bases separated the two germline ends. This CDR3 is 15 amino acids long. Germline lookup yields CDR1 SGHDT and CDR2 YYEEEE. Here the CDR3 DNA reads TGTGCCAGCAGCTTGGGCGTCTCAGGGGAGGAGACCCAGTACTTC. As protein: CASSLGVSGEETQYF.

The chain carries TRBV19 and TRBJ2-3; 9 nucleotides line up with TRBD1. The length of the CDR3 is 16 residues. From germline, CDR1 is LNHDA and CDR2 SQIVND (reference sequence). V shed 5 bases and J 2 bases; nucleotides not matched to a gene: 8. This chain's CDR3 is CASSPPGQGLTDTQYF. CDR3 DNA sequence: TGTGCCAGTAGTCCGCCGGGACAGGGCCTCACAGATACGCAGTATTTT.

This chain joins TRBV19 and TRBJ2-7, with a tentative D call TRBD1 (5 bases). The CDR3 loop spans 15 amino acids. The V gene's germline CDR1 is LNHDA and CDR2 SQIVND (reference sequence). Trimming took 9 bases from V and 1 from J, leaving 19 bases between them. DNA for the CDR3: TGTGCCAGCTCCAGGGAATTCACCCCTTCCTACGAGCAGTACTTC. Amino acid sequence: CASSREFTPSYEQYF.

The CDR3 region has the DNA TGTGCCAGCAGCCGAGAAACCGGGACTAGCATCGGTGAGCAGTTCTTC. Protein product: CASSRETGTSIGEQFF. The chain combines TRBV14 with TRBJ2-1, with 9 bases aligning to TRBD2. Trimming cost V 4 bases and J 9 bases; bases outside gene matches: 13. CDR3 size: 16 residues. Per germline, CDR1 SGHDN and CDR2 FVKESK.